This T cell receptor beta chain was recovered during a study of T cells in Graves' hyperthyroidism and ophthalmopathy. Amplification targeted TCR beta CDR3 regions from RNA transcripts. The HTBI set primed first-round TCR CDR3 RT-PCR. TCRdb called the multiplex PCR reads again in MiXCR, with one record for every CDR3 protein. The top ten hold approximately 30% of the sample, which has roughly 500,000 distinct CDR3 sequences, about 16% seen once. V shed 11 bases and J 2 bases; nucleotides not matched to a gene: 17. CDR3 length equals 16 residues. Germline-derived CDR1 and CDR2 are LNHDA and SQIVND (reference sequence).

The sequencing sample was made of blood. The receptor's source is a young woman with Graves' ophthalmopathy. J is TRBJ2-5 and V is TRBV19; 7 bases fit TRBD1. As DNA, the CDR3 is TGTGCCGGTACCATCACCACTTGGACAGGACAAGAGACCCAGTACTTC. Protein product: CAGTITTWTGQETQYF. The full variable domain, completed using reference TRBV19 and TRBJ2-5, is DGGITQSPKYLFRKEGQNVTLSCEQNLNHDAMYWYRQDPGQGLRLIYYSQIVNDFQKGDIAEGYSVSREKKESFPLTVTSAQKNPTAFYLCAGTITTWTGQETQYFGPGTRLLVL.